What follows are 25 T cell receptor beta chains derived from one specimen sequenced in a study of shared clonotypes between healthy human individuals. The repertoire was sequenced with immunoSEQ multiplex PCR; TCRdb's copy has only in-frame clones and lacks some. Of some 300,000 clones listed, 70% to 75% are singletons. Sequences were obtained from memory CD4+ T cells sorted from blood. Noted subset: CD45RA-negative fraction. Receptors were obtained from a man between 25 and 39 years old in good health.

This rearrangement joins TRBV4-1 to TRBJ2-4; 10 positions match TRBD2. Germline assignment: CDR1 MGHRA and CDR2 YSYEKL. The CDR3 runs 17 residues. Trimming cost V 0 bases and J 2 bases; bases outside gene matches: 4. The CDR3 bases are TGCGCCAGCAGCCAAGATATAGCGGGAGGCACCAAAAACATTCAGTACTTC. Amino acid sequence: CASSQDIAGGTKNIQYF.

V and J are TRBV19 and TRBJ1-1; D perhaps matches TRBD1 (5 bases). This CDR3 contains 16 residues. CDR1 is LNHDA, CDR2 SQIVND, per germline (reference sequence). V was shortened by 6 bases and J by 3 bases, with 20 bases between the two germline ends. The CDR3 spells CASSIPPGSGDTEAFF. Written as DNA, the CDR3 is TGTGCCAGTAGCATCCCCCCCGGGTCGGGGGACACTGAAGCTTTCTTT.

The chain uses TRBV7-2 and TRBJ2-5, with D perhaps TRBD1 or TRBD2 (5 bases each). CDR3 length: 15 residues. Deletions cut 5 bases from V and 2 bases from J, with 15 bases between. Germline V CDR1 and CDR2: SGHTA, FQGNSA. Here the CDR3 DNA reads TGTGCCAGCAGCCCCCCGTCGGGACGGCAAGAGACCCAGTACTTC. Amino acids: CASSPPSGRQETQYF.

The J gene is TRBJ2-2, the V gene TRBV7-8, with TRBD2 identical over 9 bases. Germline CDR1 SGHVS, CDR2 FQNEAQ. V shed 4 bases, J shed 3 bases, and the junction held 6 bases outside the gene matches. This CDR3 has 16 amino acids. This CDR3 reads CASSSLTSGHTGELFF. Written as DNA, the CDR3 is TGTGCCAGCAGCTCGCTGACTAGCGGTCACACCGGGGAGCTGTTTTTT. Complete variable domain (other parts from reference TRBV7-8 and TRBJ2-2): GAGVSQSPRYKVAKRGQDVALRCDPISGHVSLFWYQQALGQGPEFLTYFQNEAQLDKSGLPSDRFFAERPEGSVSTLKIQRTQQEDSAVYLCASSSLTSGHTGELFFGEGSRLTVL.

The chain recombines TRBV5-5 with TRBJ2-3, with D hard to call. Germline V CDR1 and CDR2: SGHKS, YYEKEE (reference sequence). Trimming took off 4 bases at V and 6 bases at J, with 9 bases between the two ends. CDR3 length: 12 amino acids. Written as DNA, the CDR3 is TGTGCCAGCAGCCGTTCGCTGGATACGCAGTATTTT. Translating it yields CASSRSLDTQYF.

The chain links TRBV5-1 to TRBJ2-1; no definite D call. V gave up 4 bases and J gave up 0 bases, with 8 bases separating them. The CDR3 is 14 residues long. The V gene's germline CDR1 is SGHRS and CDR2 YFSETQ. The CDR3 sequence: CASSLLSSYNEQFF. CDR3 bases: TGCGCCAGCAGCCTGTTAAGCTCCTACAATGAGCAGTTCTTC.

V and J are TRBV27 and TRBJ2-7; 8 nucleotides agree with TRBD1. The CDR3 loop spans 15 amino acids. Germline CDR1 MNHEY, CDR2 SMNVEV (reference sequence). The trim removed 8 bases at V and 1 base at J, leaving 10 bases unmatched. The chain's CDR3 is CASLSGQVKSYEQYF. DNA of the CDR3: TGTGCCAGCCTCTCGGGACAGGTTAAGTCCTACGAGCAGTACTTC.

This chain uses TRBV5-5 with TRBJ2-2, with D uncertain. There are 14 residues in the CDR3. Germline CDR1 SGHKS, CDR2 YYEKEE (reference sequence). Trimming pared 0 bases from V and 7 bases from J, leaving 10 bases between. The DNA of the CDR3 is TGTGCCAGCAGCTTGGTTAGGGATTACGGGGAGCTGTTTTTT. It yields the protein CASSLVRDYGELFF.

Concerning this clone: The sample contains more than one DNA sequence encoding this CDR3. V gene TRBV30 combines with J gene TRBJ1-5; 10 bases match TRBD1. The CDR3 spans 14 residues. CDR1 GTSNPN and CDR2 SVGIG come from the germline V gene (reference sequence). J was trimmed by 6 bases and V by 5 bases; bases with no gene match: 7. The CDR3 DNA is TGTGCCTGGTCCGGGACAGGGGACGGTCAGCCCCAGCATTTT. It specifies CAWSGTGDGQPQHF.

This chain connects TRBV7-3 to TRBJ2-1; maybe TRBD1 (6 bases). The germline V and J ends were trimmed by 2 bases and 9 bases, with 17 bases remaining between them. The CDR3 is 15 residues long. Germline V gene data show CDR1 as SGHTA and CDR2 as FQGTGA. The CDR3 here is CASSLDRRRGGEQFF. DNA for the CDR3: TGTGCCAGCAGCTTAGACAGGAGGCGTGGGGGTGAGCAGTTCTTC. The full variable domain, its missing parts supplied by reference TRBV7-3 and TRBJ2-1, is GAGVSQTPSNKVTEKGKYVELRCDPISGHTALYWYRQSLGQGPEFLIYFQGTGAADDSGLPNDRFFAVRPEGSVSTLKIQRTERGDSAVYLCASSLDRRRGGEQFFGPGTRLTVL.

This chain links TRBV6-4 with TRBJ2-5; 8 bases align to TRBD2. J gave up 5 bases and V 0 bases, and 11 bases lay outside the gene matches. From germline, CDR1 is MRHNA and CDR2 SNTAGT. The CDR3 runs to 17 residues. CDR3 protein: CASSDSNSGTVGETQYF. CDR3 DNA sequence: TGTGCCAGCAGTGACTCCAATAGCGGGACGGTCGGGGAGACCCAGTACTTC.

This clone was seen a handful of times. This chain connects TRBV29-1 to TRBJ1-4; D remains unclear. V dropped 1 base and J dropped 2 bases, with 8 bases sitting between them. This CDR3 is 14 amino acids long. Germline V gives CDR1 SQVTM, CDR2 ANQGSEA. CDR3 nucleotide sequence: TGCAGCGTTGAAGGGGCGGGCACTAATGAAAAACTGTTTTTT. Amino acids: CSVEGAGTNEKLFF.

This chain connects TRBV5-4 to TRBJ2-7, with 8 bases aligning to TRBD1. CDR1 SGHNT and CDR2 YYREEE come from the germline V gene (reference sequence). The CDR3 is 13 amino acids. V lost 4 bases, J lost 5 bases, and 5 bases stayed unmatched. For the CDR3, the DNA is TGTGCCAGCAGCCGAGACAGGGGAGACGAGCAGTACTTC. Amino acids: CASSRDRGDEQYF.

This chain joins TRBV28 and TRBJ1-2; D not certain. Germline CDR1 reads MDHEN; CDR2 reads SYDVKM. The CDR3 totals 12 residues. V gave up 8 bases and J gave up 5 bases, with 12 bases separating them. This chain's CDR3 is CASLGNQYGYTF. DNA of the CDR3: TGTGCCAGCCTCGGAAATCAATATGGCTACACCTTC.

This clone was counted a few times. The chain recombines TRBV18 with TRBJ2-3, with D perhaps TRBD2 (5 bases). The V gene lost 2 bases and the J gene lost 2 bases, with 14 bases spanning the gap. The CDR3 loop spans 16 amino acids. Germline CDR1 reads KGHSH; CDR2 reads LQKENI. The CDR3 DNA reads as TGTGCCAGCTCACCAGCGGCCGGGGTGGTCACAGATACGCAGTATTTT. As protein: CASSPAAGVVTDTQYF.

This clone occurred a few times. This rearrangement joins TRBV6-6 to TRBJ2-1; D is uncertain. This CDR3 spans 11 amino acids. Trimming shortened V by 8 bases and J by 7 bases, and 9 bases separated the two germline ends. Germline V CDR1 and CDR2: MNHNY, SVGAGI (reference sequence). The CDR3 DNA sequence: TGTGCCAGCGGCCCCCGGAATGAGCAGTTCTTC. This sequence encodes CASGPRNEQFF.

The gene calls are TRBV7-3 and TRBJ1-1, with no clear D. Trimming pared 2 bases from V and 1 base from J, leaving 8 bases between. The CDR3 totals 14 residues. The germline V gene has CDR1 SGHTA and CDR2 FQGTGA. The CDR3 reads CASSLVAGNTEAFF. CDR3 sequence (DNA): TGTGCCAGCAGCTTAGTGGCAGGGAACACTGAAGCTTTCTTT. Variable domain in full (rest from reference TRBV7-3 and TRBJ1-1): GAGVSQTPSNKVTEKGKYVELRCDPISGHTALYWYRQSLGQGPEFLIYFQGTGAADDSGLPNDRFFAVRPEGSVSTLKIQRTERGDSAVYLCASSLVAGNTEAFFGQGTRLTVV.

The chain carries TRBV20-1 and TRBJ1-2; perhaps TRBD1 as D (6 bases). V was pared by 5 bases and J by 8 bases, with 12 bases between. CDR1 and CDR2 (germline): DFQATT, SNEGSKA (reference sequence). The CDR3 is 11 amino acids. The CDR3 DNA follows: TGCAGTGCTCATAGAGGGGGAGGCTACACCTTC. Its protein is CSAHRGGGYTF.

This clone was seen at least ten times. V gene TRBV5-1 combines with J gene TRBJ2-3, with TRBD1 as a possible D gene (6 bases). CDR1 and CDR2 (germline): SGHRS, YFSETQ. The CDR3 spans 15 residues. V lost 4 bases, J lost 3 bases, and 15 bases lay in between. The CDR3 coding sequence is TGCGCCAGCAGCCTCCAGGGGCCCCGTACAGATACGCAGTATTTT. As protein: CASSLQGPRTDTQYF.

This clone was observed once. The rearrangement uses TRBV5-6 and TRBJ2-5; D is ambiguous. Germline V gives CDR1 SGHDT, CDR2 YYEEEE. CDR3 size: 16 residues. Trimming shortened V by 4 bases and J by 2 bases, and 18 bases separated the two germline ends. The CDR3 bases are TGTGCCAGCAGCCTAAGAATCCATCCACTTCAAGAGACCCAGTACTTC. Protein sequence: CASSLRIHPLQETQYF.

The V gene is TRBV20-1, the J gene TRBJ2-3; a possible D gene is TRBD2 (6 bases). The CDR3 has 11 amino acids. Trimming took off 6 bases at V and 6 bases at J, with 10 bases between the two ends. The germline V gene encodes CDR1 DFQATT and CDR2 SNEGSKA (reference sequence). CDR3 nucleotide sequence: TGCAGTGCCGAAGCGGGCGATACGCAGTATTTT. Protein: CSAEAGDTQYF.

The rearrangement joins TRBV7-6 to TRBJ2-3, with 8 bases identical to TRBD1. The germline V gene encodes CDR1 SGHVS and CDR2 FNYEAQ. The CDR3 sequence is 15 residues long. The J segment lost 2 bases and the V segment lost 6 bases, leaving 7 bases of the junction unmatched. Here the CDR3 DNA reads TGTGCCAGCAGTCGATCAGGGGGCCTCACAGATACGCAGTATTTT. It translates to CASSRSGGLTDTQYF.

The chain recombines TRBV9 with TRBJ2-3, with D possibly TRBD1 on 6 matching bases. CDR3 length equals 18 residues. Trimming took off 0 bases at V and 4 bases at J, with 21 bases between the two ends. CDR1 SGDLS and CDR2 YYNGEE come from the germline V gene. CDR3 sequence (DNA): TGTGCCAGCAGCGTAGGTAGGGGAACAGGGATATGGGCAGATACGCAGTATTTT. This gives the protein CASSVGRGTGIWADTQYF.

This clone appeared a single time. The chain couples TRBV19 to TRBJ2-1; TRBD2 matches 7 bases. Germline V gives CDR1 LNHDA, CDR2 SQIVND (reference sequence). CDR3 length equals 19 residues. Trimming at V came to 7 bases and at J to 4 bases, leaving 22 bases not matched to a gene. The CDR3 DNA follows: TGTGCCAGTACCGGGGGACCGGGCGGCGGACTAGGGTATTACAATGAGCAGTTCTTC. This codes for CASTGGPGGGLGYYNEQFF.

This clone appeared once. This sequence joins TRBV19 and TRBJ2-7; 13 nucleotides line up with TRBD2. The length of the CDR3 is 17 residues. Germline lookup yields CDR1 LNHDA and CDR2 SQIVND (reference sequence). Trimming cost V 6 bases and J 0 bases; bases outside gene matches: 8. The CDR3 DNA reads TGTGCCAGTAGCCGAGGGACTAGCGGGACCCTCTCCTACGAGCAGTACTTC. Amino acids: CASSRGTSGTLSYEQYF.